This T cell receptor beta chain is drawn from a study of blood T cells in healthy people across ages. A sample-barcoded 5' primer and a J-beta primer mix were used in a second PCR of roughly 6 to 11 cycles. Each cDNA molecule carried a tag from a template-switch adaptor that contained 12 random nucleotides. MiXCR, applied by TCRdb to the 5' RACE reads, yields one record per CDR3 protein. Among over 1,500,000 distinct CDR3 sequences listed, about 39% were seen once. The sample, 7.5 to 10 milliliters of peripheral blood, was drawn from each donor. The sample holds a few counts of this clonotype. Its antigen is not identified. CDR1 and CDR2 (germline): SGHAT, FQDESV (reference sequence). Trimming cost V 2 bases and J 0 bases, with 8 bases left between them. The CDR3 covers 14 residues. Study-wide results and limits: There were more naive CD4+ cells and higher diversity in long-lived donors than in aged donors. PBMCs left unsorted prevented a conclusive naive versus antigen-experienced comparison.

Sequences were obtained from blood. The V and J genes are TRBV11-1 and TRBJ2-7; the D gene is possibly TRBD2 (5 bases). This clonotype was sampled from a human donor in good health. CDR3 protein: CASSLLAASYEQYF. For the CDR3, the DNA is TGTGCCAGCAGCTTACTAGCAGCCTCCTACGAGCAGTACTTC.